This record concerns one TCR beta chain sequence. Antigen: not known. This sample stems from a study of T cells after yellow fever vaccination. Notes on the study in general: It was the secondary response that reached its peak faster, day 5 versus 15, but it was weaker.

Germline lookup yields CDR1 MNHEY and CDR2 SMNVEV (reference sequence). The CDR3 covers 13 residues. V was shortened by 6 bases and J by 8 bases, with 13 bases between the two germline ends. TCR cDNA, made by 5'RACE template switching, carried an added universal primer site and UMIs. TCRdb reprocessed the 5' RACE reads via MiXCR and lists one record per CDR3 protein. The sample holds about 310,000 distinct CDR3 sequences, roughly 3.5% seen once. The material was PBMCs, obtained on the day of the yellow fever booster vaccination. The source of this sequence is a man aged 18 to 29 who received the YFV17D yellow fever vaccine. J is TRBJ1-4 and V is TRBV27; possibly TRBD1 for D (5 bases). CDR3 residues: CASSFGAGEKLFF. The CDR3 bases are TGTGCCAGCAGCTTCGGGGCGGGGGAAAAACTGTTTTTT.